Below are 22 T cell receptor beta chains sequenced from a single sample in a study of blood T cell repertoires in COVID-19. Using immunoSEQ multiplex PCR, the repertoire was profiled, and TCRdb retains in-frame clones only, with some absent. The table has about 80,000 clones, 65% to 85% seen once; the top ten hold about a sixth. The sequencing sample was made of peripheral blood. These receptors originate from a man in his 70s with active or convalescent COVID-19.

The rearrangement links TRBV2 to TRBJ1-1; D is unresolved. This CDR3 has 12 residues. CDR1 and CDR2 (germline): SNHLY, FYNNEI. The ends were cut back, 7 bases at V and 5 bases at J, with 11 bases in the middle. The DNA of the CDR3 is TGTGCCAGCAATCAGGCCAGGACTGAAGCTTTCTTT. Residues: CASNQARTEAFF. The whole variable domain, remainder taken from reference TRBV2 and TRBJ1-1, is EPEVTQTPSHQVTQMGQEVILRCVPISNHLYFYWYRQILGQKVEFLVSFYNNEISEKSEIFDDQFSVERPDGSNFTLKIRSTKLEDSAMYFCASNQARTEAFFGQGTRLTVV.

This clone was picked up many times. V is TRBV6-4 and J is TRBJ1-5; 8 bases map to TRBD1. The CDR3 is 13 amino acids. Germline CDR1 reads MRHNA; CDR2 reads SNTAGT. The V gene end was trimmed by 3 bases and the J gene end by 6 bases; junction bases not matched to a gene: 1. The CDR3 region is CASSEQGGQPQHF. CDR3 nucleotides: TGTGCCAGCAGTGAACAGGGGGGTCAGCCCCAGCATTTT.

V usage is TRBV20-1 and J usage is TRBJ2-7; TRBD2 is a possible D gene (6 bases). Germline V lookup: CDR1 DFQATT, CDR2 SNEGSKA (reference sequence). The CDR3 is 15 amino acids. The V end lost 3 bases, the J end lost 7 bases, and 22 bases lay between the germline ends. The CDR3 sequence: CSASREASPSGEQYF. In DNA, the CDR3 is TGCAGTGCTAGTAGGGAAGCCTCTCCCAGCGGGGAGCAGTACTTC.

CDR3 in amino acids: CASSSSSGANTGELFF. CDR3 DNA sequence: TGTGCCAGCAGCTCCTCTAGCGGGGCGAACACCGGGGAGCTGTTTTTT. This chain joins TRBV5-6 and TRBJ2-2; 9 nucleotides align to TRBD2. V shed 3 bases, J shed 0 bases, and the junction held 3 bases outside the gene matches. Germline V gene lookup returns CDR1 SGHDT and CDR2 YYEEEE. This CDR3 region has 16 residues.

This chain joins TRBV5-1 and TRBJ2-5; maybe TRBD2 (5 bases). Germline CDR1 reads SGHRS; CDR2 reads YFSETQ. Trimming took off 0 bases at V and 6 bases at J, with 9 bases between the two ends. The CDR3 totals 13 residues. CDR3 loop: CASSLGGLKTQYF. CDR3 nucleotides: TGCGCCAGCAGCTTGGGAGGGTTAAAGACCCAGTACTTC.

This clone was seen only a few times. The gene calls are TRBV28 and TRBJ2-5; a weak D match, TRBD1 (5 bases). V lost 4 bases and J lost 1, with 16 bases in between. This CDR3 has 16 residues. Germline assignment: CDR1 MDHEN and CDR2 SYDVKM. The CDR3 region is CASSYIGLQGQETQYF. In DNA, the CDR3 is TGTGCCAGCAGTTATATCGGGTTGCAGGGCCAAGAGACCCAGTACTTC.

This chain joins TRBV12-3 or TRBV12-4 and TRBJ1-1, with TRBD1 identical over 7 bases. The CDR3 has 13 residues. V was pared by 5 bases and J by 4 bases, with 4 bases of the junction left unmatched. CDR3 nucleotide sequence: TGTGCCAGCAGTCCACAGGGGTCCACTGAAGCTTTCTTT. Translation: CASSPQGSTEAFF.

The rearrangement links TRBV2 to TRBJ2-7; 7 nucleotides match TRBD2. V lost 8 bases, J lost 2 bases, and 6 bases stayed unmatched. Per germline, CDR1 SNHLY and CDR2 FYNNEI. The CDR3 totals 13 residues. In DNA, the CDR3 is TGTGCCAGCGGGGGGGTTAGAGCCTACGAGCAGTACTTC. Translating it yields CASGGVRAYEQYF.

This sequence joins TRBV3-1 (or the pseudogene TRBV3-2) and TRBJ2-7; 9 nucleotides match TRBD1. Germline V CDR1 and CDR2: LGHDT, YNNKEL (reference sequence). Losses at the gene ends were 3 bases for V and 9 bases for J; bases not matched to a gene: 12. The CDR3 has 15 amino acids. The CDR3 sequence: CASSHLRDRVNLQYF. The CDR3 coding sequence is TGTGCCAGCAGCCACCTCCGGGACAGGGTCAATTTGCAGTACTTC.

This chain joins TRBV30 and TRBJ1-1; 8 bases are shared with TRBD1. The CDR3 consists of 15 residues. Looked up from germline, CDR1 is GTSNPN and CDR2 is SVGIG (reference sequence). V was pared by 1 base and J by 10 bases, with 14 bases of the junction left unmatched. The CDR3 region has the DNA TGTGCCTGGAGTGGCGTTGGGACAGGTGCCTGGGGAGCTTTCTTT. It yields the protein CAWSGVGTGAWGAFF.

The chain couples TRBV6-5 to TRBJ1-1; weak D call: TRBD1 (5 bases). The V end lost 5 bases, the J end lost 4 bases, and 14 bases lay between the germline ends. The CDR3 has 14 amino acids. CDR1 and CDR2 from the germline V gene are MNHEY and SVGAGI. This chain's CDR3 is CASSIRDSSTEAFF. CDR3 sequence (DNA): TGTGCCAGCAGTATCAGAGACAGTAGCACTGAAGCTTTCTTT.

The chain links TRBV6-5 to TRBJ1-1; D is unresolved. The CDR3 is made up of 13 amino acids. Trimming shortened V by 4 bases and J by 11 bases, and 17 bases separated the two germline ends. Germline CDR1 reads MNHEY; CDR2 reads SVGAGI. CDR3 amino acids: CASSSEISVGAFF. CDR3 nucleotides: TGTGCCAGCAGTTCCGAGATTTCGGTCGGGGCTTTCTTT.

The chain joins TRBV3-1 (or the pseudogene TRBV3-2) to TRBJ1-2; tentative D call: TRBD1 (5 bases). The CDR3 is 15 residues long. CDR1 LGHDT and CDR2 YNNKEL come from the germline V gene (reference sequence). Trimming pared 4 bases from V and 1 base from J, leaving 13 bases between. The CDR3 loop reads CASSLEGAHNYGYTF. As DNA, the CDR3 is TGTGCCAGCAGCCTCGAAGGGGCACATAACTATGGCTACACCTTC.

This chain joins TRBV2 and TRBJ1-5, with D possibly TRBD1 on 5 matching bases. V was shortened by 8 bases and J by 4 bases, with 12 bases between the two germline ends. CDR3 length: 13 residues. The V gene's germline CDR1 is SNHLY and CDR2 FYNNEI. The CDR3 bases are TGTGCCAGCGTCGGGGGTAGGAATCAGCCCCAGCATTTT. Protein sequence: CASVGGRNQPQHF. Using reference TRBV2 and TRBJ1-5 for the parts outside the CDR3, the full variable domain is EPEVTQTPSHQVTQMGQEVILRCVPISNHLYFYWYRQILGQKVEFLVSFYNNEISEKSEIFDDQFSVERPDGSNFTLKIRSTKLEDSAMYFCASVGGRNQPQHFGDGTRLSIL.

The V and J genes are TRBV28 and TRBJ2-1; TRBD1 aligns across 9 bases. CDR1 and CDR2 (germline): MDHEN, SYDVKM. The CDR3 contains 16 residues. Losses at the gene ends were 4 bases for V and 8 bases for J; bases not matched to a gene: 12. CDR3 coding DNA: TGTGCCAGCAGTTCCACCGGGACAGGGTATGGGTATGAGCAGTTCTTC. Residues: CASSSTGTGYGYEQFF.

The chain uses TRBV10-1 and TRBJ2-5; D may be TRBD2 (5 bases). The CDR3 is 14 amino acids. CDR1 and CDR2 from the germline V gene are WNHNN and SYGVQD (reference sequence). V was pared by 3 bases and J by 0 bases, with 8 bases between. The CDR3 reads CASSDGVDQETQYF. The CDR3 DNA is TGCGCCAGCAGTGACGGGGTGGACCAAGAGACCCAGTACTTC.

This clone appeared a few times. V is TRBV5-1 and J is TRBJ1-1; D call uncertain. CDR3 length equals 13 residues. Trimming pared 0 bases from V and 5 bases from J, leaving 8 bases between. Germline CDR1 is SGHRS and CDR2 is YFSETQ. The CDR3 sequence is CASSLGFGTEAFF. The CDR3 DNA is TGCGCCAGCAGCTTGGGTTTCGGGACTGAAGCTTTCTTT.

The chain uses TRBV11-2 and TRBJ1-2; a weak D match, TRBD1 (6 bases). This CDR3 has 15 residues. In germline, CDR1 is SGHAT, CDR2 FQNNGV. The germline V and J ends were trimmed by 1 base and 6 bases, with 15 bases remaining between them. CDR3 in amino acids: CASSLGAQGINGYTF. As DNA, the CDR3 is TGTGCCAGCAGCTTAGGGGCCCAGGGGATTAATGGCTACACCTTC.

The V gene is TRBV24-1, the J gene TRBJ1-5; 8 bases are a match to TRBD1. CDR3 length: 16 residues. V was clipped by 4 bases and J by 4 bases; unmatched bases: 8. Germline loops: CDR1 KGHDR, CDR2 SFDVKD. This chain's CDR3 is CATSDGQGARNQPQHF. DNA of the CDR3: TGTGCCACCAGTGACGGGCAGGGGGCAAGAAATCAGCCCCAGCATTTT.

This clone has ten or more counts. The chain joins TRBV28 to TRBJ2-7; 7 bases are a match to TRBD1. The germline CDR1 and CDR2 sequences are MDHEN and SYDVKM. J lost 0 bases, V lost 9 bases, and 8 bases had no gene match. CDR3 length equals 14 residues. In DNA, the CDR3 is TGTGCCAGTAACAGGGGATCCCACTCCTACGAGCAGTACTTC. It encodes CASNRGSHSYEQYF.

DNA for the CDR3: TGCAGTGCCAGTAGCTCAGGGGGCCCGCCCCAGCATTTT. The encoded protein is CSASSSGGPPQHF. J is TRBJ1-5 and V is TRBV20-1, with TRBD1 matching over 8 bases. The CDR3 runs to 13 residues. CDR1 and CDR2 (germline): DFQATT, SNEGSKA (reference sequence). The V segment lost 6 bases and the J segment 9 bases; nucleotides outside the gene matches: 10.

The genes are TRBV5-1 and TRBJ2-5; 8 nucleotides line up with TRBD1. After removal of 7 bases from V and 2 bases from J, the junction contained 7 bases not matched to a gene. Germline V lookup: CDR1 SGHRS, CDR2 YFSETQ. This CDR3 region has 14 residues. CDR3 in DNA: TGCGCCAGCCGCGGGACAGGTTATCAAGAGACCCAGTACTTC. Translating it yields CASRGTGYQETQYF. Full variable domain (remainder filled in from reference TRBV5-1 and TRBJ2-5): KAGVTQTPRYLIKTRGQQVTLSCSPISGHRSVSWYQQTPGQGLQFLFEYFSETQRNKGNFPGRFSGRQFSNSRSEMNVSTLELGDSALYLCASRGTGYQETQYFGPGTRLLVL.